One and the same sample provided the 32 T cell receptor beta chains below, sequenced in a study of response to subunit inactivated influenza vaccine. TCRdb redid the calling of the RT-PCR reads with MiXCR, one entry per CDR3 protein. Of more than 550,000 distinct CDR3 sequences listed, about 11% are singletons. The same data also contributed to another study, on T cells expressing NK-cell markers. This second report adds: As the method of synthesis, 5'RACE template switching with UMIs yielded TCR beta cDNA.

Here the sequenced sample was PBMCs from blood, taken on the day of vaccination. These receptors all come from a man aged 50 to 59 who received an inactivated influenza vaccine.

V gene TRBV2 combines with J gene TRBJ2-2; 11 nucleotides align to TRBD2. The CDR3 totals 17 residues. V dropped 5 bases and J dropped 1; count of bases not matched to a gene: 6. Germline values: CDR1 SNHLY, CDR2 FYNNEI. The CDR3 DNA is TGTGCCAGCAGTATCACTAGCGGGGGTCAGAACACCGGGGAGCTGTTTTTT. Protein: CASSITSGGQNTGELFF.

A few counts support this clonotype. The rearrangement joins TRBV6-5 to TRBJ2-3; 8 bases map to TRBD2. There are 15 residues in the CDR3. CDR1 MNHEY and CDR2 SVGAGI come from the germline V gene. Trimming at V came to 2 bases and at J to 5 bases, leaving 6 bases not matched to a gene. CDR3 sequence (DNA): TGTGCCAGCAGTTACGCGCGGGGGGCCAGAGATACGCAGTATTTT. Protein product: CASSYARGARDTQYF.

This clonotype has a handful of counts. The genes are TRBV20-1 and TRBJ2-5; 10 bases align to TRBD2. Germline assignment: CDR1 DFQATT and CDR2 SNEGSKA (reference sequence). The CDR3 is 13 amino acids. The V and J ends lost 4 bases and 10 bases, in that order; junction bases with no gene match: 9. The CDR3 loop is CSANGLADLSQYF. The CDR3 DNA reads as TGCAGTGCTAACGGACTAGCGGACTTGAGCCAGTACTTC.

The rearrangement joins TRBV24-1 to TRBJ2-3, with TRBD1 as a possible D gene (6 bases). Per the germline V gene, CDR1 is KGHDR and CDR2 is SFDVKD. CDR3 size: 18 residues. Trimming took 3 bases from V and 1 from J, leaving 19 bases between them. The CDR3 DNA is TGTGCCACCAGTGATCCCTGGGTGGACAGAGGGGGCACAGATACGCAGTATTTT. Its protein is CATSDPWVDRGGTDTQYF.

This clonotype was counted between two and nine times. The chain links TRBV5-5 to TRBJ1-1; D remains unclear. V dropped 4 bases and J dropped 1 base, with 11 bases sitting between them. CDR3 size: 14 residues. Germline assignment: CDR1 SGHKS and CDR2 YYEKEE (reference sequence). The CDR3 region has the DNA TGTGCCAGCAGCCCCGAACAAGGGAACACTGAAGCTTTCTTT. Protein product: CASSPEQGNTEAFF.

The J gene is TRBJ2-4, the V gene TRBV15, with no clear D. The germline CDR1 and CDR2 sequences are LNHNV and YYDKDF (reference sequence). CDR3 length: 15 amino acids. V lost 0 bases and J 0 bases, leaving 6 bases between the germline ends. Written as DNA, the CDR3 is TGTGCCACCAGCAGAGATGGGCTAGCCAAAAACATTCAGTACTTC. Protein: CATSRDGLAKNIQYF.

There are a few counts of this clonotype. The rearrangement joins TRBV11-2 to TRBJ2-5, with no clear D. The CDR3 is 14 amino acids. V lost 1 base and J 5 bases, leaving 11 bases between the germline ends. The germline V gene has CDR1 SGHAT and CDR2 FQNNGV. The CDR3 DNA is TGTGCCAGCAGCTTAGGTTCGCCTCGGGAGACCCAGTACTTC. Protein: CASSLGSPRETQYF. The full variable domain, its missing parts supplied by reference TRBV11-2 and TRBJ2-5, is EAGVAQSPRYKIIEKRQSVAFWCNPISGHATLYWYQQILGQGPKLLIQFQNNGVVDDSQLPKDRFSAERLKGVDSTLKIQPAKLEDSAVYLCASSLGSPRETQYFGPGTRLLVL.

This clonotype was observed many times. The V gene is TRBV12-3 or TRBV12-4, the J gene TRBJ1-5; D might be TRBD1 (6 bases). V lost 8 bases to trimming and J lost 4 bases, with 15 bases between them. There are 14 residues in the CDR3. CDR3 nucleotide sequence: TGTGCCAGCGCCCCGAGGGACATGAATCAGCCCCAGCATTTT. Its protein product is CASAPRDMNQPQHF.

This clonotype was detected a few times. This chain links TRBV3-1 with TRBJ2-7; 9 nucleotides align to TRBD2. The germline CDR1 and CDR2 sequences are LGHDT and YNNKEL (reference sequence). J gave up 6 bases and V 3 bases, and 12 bases lay outside the gene matches. The CDR3 loop spans 16 amino acids. CDR3 loop: CASSQRVSGRNSEQYF. The CDR3 nucleotides read TGTGCCAGCAGCCAGAGGGTTAGCGGGAGAAATAGCGAGCAGTACTTC.

This chain uses TRBV20-1 with TRBJ2-1, with 11 bases that match TRBD2. The CDR3 is made up of 16 amino acids. Trimming took 0 bases from V and 7 from J; bases not matched to a gene: 8. Germline lookup yields CDR1 DFQATT and CDR2 SNEGSKA (reference sequence). The DNA of the CDR3 is TGCAGTGCTAGAGACCTGGGACTAGCGGCGAGGAATGAGCAGTTCTTC. Amino acids: CSARDLGLAARNEQFF.

This chain joins TRBV20-1 and TRBJ2-5, with 9 bases that match TRBD2. The CDR3 covers 13 residues. J lost 9 bases, V lost 0 bases, and 5 bases had no gene match. CDR1 is DFQATT and CDR2 is SNEGSKA in the germline V gene (reference sequence). The CDR3 nucleotides are TGCAGTGCTAGAGATCCTAGCGGGGCGGCCCAGTACTTC. Translation: CSARDPSGAAQYF.

This clonotype came up a few times. The chain combines TRBV20-1 with TRBJ2-6; D is perhaps TRBD1 or TRBD2 (5 bases each). Trimming took off 3 bases at V and 4 bases at J, with 13 bases between the two ends. Germline-derived CDR1 and CDR2 are DFQATT and SNEGSKA (reference sequence). This CDR3 has 15 residues. In DNA, the CDR3 is TGCAGTGCTAGGGACGACAGCGGAGGGGCCAACGTCCTGACTTTC. This translates into CSARDDSGGANVLTF.

This clonotype occurred many times. The V gene is TRBV5-1, the J gene TRBJ2-7; D gene unclear. V dropped 0 bases and J dropped 5 bases, with 15 bases sitting between them. Germline CDR1 is SGHRS and CDR2 is YFSETQ. This CDR3 has 15 amino acids. This CDR3 reads CASSLVDPVGHEQYF. The CDR3 DNA reads TGCGCCAGCAGCTTGGTAGATCCGGTTGGCCACGAGCAGTACTTC.

The chain uses TRBV5-1 and TRBJ2-5; maybe TRBD1 (5 bases). Looked up from germline, CDR1 is SGHRS and CDR2 is YFSETQ. The CDR3 covers 16 residues. The V and J ends lost 0 bases and 5 bases respectively, with 17 bases between them. The CDR3 loop is CASSLASDTKGETQYF. Written as DNA, the CDR3 is TGCGCCAGCAGCTTGGCCTCGGACACCAAAGGGGAGACCCAGTACTTC.

Ten or more counts support this clonotype. V usage is TRBV3-1 and J usage is TRBJ1-5, with D perhaps matching TRBD1 (5 bases). Germline-derived CDR1 and CDR2 are LGHDT and YNNKEL (reference sequence). The CDR3 has 15 residues. Trimming took 3 bases from V and 6 from J, leaving 15 bases between them. CDR3 in amino acids: CASSQSWGEGQPQHF. CDR3 nucleotides: TGTGCCAGCAGCCAGTCCTGGGGGGAAGGTCAGCCCCAGCATTTT.

The rearrangement joins TRBV20-1 to TRBJ2-5; 16 bases align to TRBD2. Germline values: CDR1 DFQATT, CDR2 SNEGSKA (reference sequence). The CDR3 is 16 residues long. The trim removed 1 base at V and 4 bases at J, leaving 3 bases unmatched. CDR3: CSARAGTSGRGETQYF. CDR3 coding DNA: TGCAGTGCTAGAGCCGGGACTAGCGGGAGGGGAGAGACCCAGTACTTC.

This clonotype turned up a few times. The rearrangement links TRBV5-6 to TRBJ2-1, with 7 bases lining up with TRBD1. There are 13 residues in the CDR3. CDR1 SGHDT and CDR2 YYEEEE come from the germline V gene. The trim removed 1 base at V and 8 bases at J, leaving 3 bases unmatched. The CDR3: CASSLKRGHEQFF. The CDR3 DNA reads TGTGCCAGCAGCTTGAAAAGGGGGCATGAGCAGTTCTTC.

This clonotype was seen a few times. The chain combines TRBV11-2 with TRBJ2-1; 8 nucleotides agree with TRBD2. The CDR3 has 15 amino acids. V dropped 8 bases and J dropped 7; count of bases not matched to a gene: 13. Germline V lookup: CDR1 SGHAT, CDR2 FQNNGV. CDR3 bases: TGTGCCAGCTTGACGGGGAGCGGGAGTATGAATGAGCAGTTCTTC. Its translation: CASLTGSGSMNEQFF. The variable domain in full, completed from reference TRBV11-2 and TRBJ2-1, reads EAGVAQSPRYKIIEKRQSVAFWCNPISGHATLYWYQQILGQGPKLLIQFQNNGVVDDSQLPKDRFSAERLKGVDSTLKIQPAKLEDSAVYLCASLTGSGSMNEQFFGPGTRLTVL.

The chain carries TRBV11-3 and TRBJ2-3; 15 bases are shared with TRBD2. V lost 5 bases and J lost 0; bases outside the gene matches: 6. Per germline, CDR1 SGHNT and CDR2 YENEEA. This CDR3 comprises 18 residues. The CDR3 here is CASSIGLAGGSSTDTQYF. The DNA of the CDR3 is TGTGCCAGCAGCATAGGACTAGCGGGGGGGTCCAGCACAGATACGCAGTATTTT.

This clonotype was seen only a few times. The V and J genes are TRBV6-5 and TRBJ2-1, with TRBD2 matching over 7 bases. Germline trimming cut 1 base from V and 7 bases from J; bases unmatched to any gene: 7. From germline, CDR1 is MNHEY and CDR2 SVGAGI. The CDR3 is made up of 15 amino acids. The CDR3 region is CASSYLTGGRNEQFF. CDR3 bases: TGTGCCAGCAGTTACTTGACGGGAGGTCGGAATGAGCAGTTCTTC.

The chain employs TRBV20-1 and TRBJ2-7; D unclear. Germline V gene lookup returns CDR1 DFQATT and CDR2 SNEGSKA (reference sequence). The CDR3 contains 12 residues. Trimming took 6 bases from V and 1 from J, leaving 10 bases between them. The CDR3 bases are TGCAGTGCCAGACACCTATCCTACGAGCAGTACTTC. This encodes CSARHLSYEQYF.

This sequence joins TRBV10-1 and TRBJ2-6; D not certain. The V end was cut by 0 bases, the J end by 3 bases, with 9 bases between. CDR3 length: 16 residues. The germline CDR1 and CDR2 sequences are WNHNN and SYGVQD (reference sequence). In DNA, the CDR3 is TGCGCCAGCAGTGAGTCTCCCAGTTTTGGGGCCAACGTCCTGACTTTC. Its translation: CASSESPSFGANVLTF.

V and J are TRBV15 and TRBJ2-1; D might be TRBD1 or TRBD2, each matching 5 bases. The CDR3 consists of 15 residues. Looked up from germline, CDR1 is LNHNV and CDR2 is YYDKDF (reference sequence). V lost 2 bases and J 4 bases, leaving 12 bases between the germline ends. The CDR3 sequence: CATSRSQGAYNEQFF. CDR3 DNA: TGTGCCACCAGCAGAAGCCAGGGAGCATACAATGAGCAGTTCTTC.

The table lists this clonotype with a few counts. The chain carries TRBV5-1 and TRBJ2-7, with 9 bases matching TRBD1. V dropped 2 bases and J dropped 6; count of bases not matched to a gene: 9. From germline, CDR1 is SGHRS and CDR2 YFSETQ. There are 15 residues in the CDR3. CDR3 sequence reads: CASSFLGQGQLEQYF. The CDR3 region has the DNA TGCGCCAGCAGCTTTTTAGGACAGGGGCAACTCGAGCAGTACTTC.

This clonotype was recorded at least ten times. The gene calls are TRBV24-1 and TRBJ2-2, with D perhaps matching TRBD2 (7 bases). The CDR3 is 17 amino acids. Germline loops: CDR1 KGHDR, CDR2 SFDVKD. Trimming took 5 bases from V and 5 from J, leaving 20 bases between them. CDR3 in DNA: TGTGCCACCAGTGGAGGGACTCGCGGGGGCCTTACCGGGGAGCTGTTTTTT. It is translated as CATSGGTRGGLTGELFF.

This clonotype was detected a few times. This rearrangement joins TRBV30 to TRBJ2-2; weak D call: TRBD1 (5 bases). Trimming removed 6 bases at V and 4 bases at J, with 21 bases between. The CDR3 has 16 amino acids. The germline gives CDR1 GTSNPN, CDR2 SVGIG (reference sequence). The DNA for the CDR3 is TGTGCCTGTCCTGCCAAGGGGCAGATGAGCACCGGGGAGCTGTTTTTT. Residues: CACPAKGQMSTGELFF.

The table lists this clonotype with a few counts. J is TRBJ2-7 and V is TRBV7-2; D gene unclear. V was trimmed by 5 bases and J by 7 bases, leaving 18 bases between them. The CDR3 is 14 residues long. Germline V gene lookup returns CDR1 SGHTA and CDR2 FQGNSA. CDR3 region: CASSDGPRSVEQYF. In DNA form, the CDR3 reads TGTGCCAGCAGCGACGGGCCGAGGAGTGTGGAGCAGTACTTC. The whole variable domain, filled in from reference TRBV7-2 and TRBJ2-7, reads GAGVSQSPSNKVTEKGKDVELRCDPISGHTALYWYRQSLGQGLEFLIYFQGNSAPDKSGLPSDRFSAERTGGSVSTLTIQRTQQEDSAVYLCASSDGPRSVEQYFGPGTRLTVT.

This clonotype was found a few times. The chain links TRBV9 to TRBJ2-7; D is possibly TRBD1 (6 bases). The CDR3 is made up of 14 amino acids. Trimming stripped 6 bases from V and 4 bases from J, with 17 bases between. The germline V gene has CDR1 SGDLS and CDR2 YYNGEE. The CDR3 DNA reads as TGTGCCAGCACCCGGACAGACCTACCTTACGAGCAGTACTTC. Translation gives CASTRTDLPYEQYF.

This clonotype was seen a single time. Mismatch with germline at one junction end may stem from a read error. The V call is TRBV9, the J call TRBJ2-1, with 7 bases aligning to TRBD2. This CDR3 is built from 16 residues. CDR1 is SGDLS and CDR2 is YYNGEE in the germline V gene. The CDR3 sequence: CATSPPGGEASNEQFF. In nucleotides, the CDR3 is TGTGCCACCAGCCCCCCTGGGGGGGAGGCCAGCAATGAGCAGTTCTTC.

The chain employs TRBV20-1 and TRBJ2-2; perhaps TRBD1 as D (6 bases). Deletions cut 0 bases from V and 7 bases from J, with 15 bases between. Germline V CDR1 and CDR2: DFQATT, SNEGSKA (reference sequence). The CDR3 covers 15 residues. CDR3: CSARDWTAISGELFF. Written as DNA, the CDR3 is TGCAGTGCTAGAGATTGGACAGCCATTAGCGGGGAGCTGTTTTTT.

This clonotype was observed a few times. V usage is TRBV18 and J usage is TRBJ2-4; 7 nucleotides align to TRBD1. Germline V gene lookup returns CDR1 KGHSH and CDR2 LQKENI. CDR3 length: 13 amino acids. The V and J ends lost 2 bases and 5 bases, in that order; junction bases with no gene match: 0. CDR3 protein: CASSPGTENIQYF. The CDR3 DNA reads TGTGCCAGCTCACCAGGGACAGAAAACATTCAGTACTTC.

This clonotype occurred many times. The chain uses TRBV3-1 and TRBJ1-1; no definite D call. Germline V lookup: CDR1 LGHDT, CDR2 YNNKEL (reference sequence). This CDR3 is built from 12 residues. V gave up 3 bases and J gave up 0 bases, with 2 bases separating them. As DNA, the CDR3 is TGTGCCAGCAGCCAGGTGAACACTGAAGCTTTCTTT. Amino acid sequence: CASSQVNTEAFF.